The 19 T cell receptor beta chains in this list originate from one sample, sequenced in a study of spatial heterogeneity in lung cancer. The study's findings and limits: Counts that tracked tumor mutation counts were those of expanded intratumoral alpha and beta TCRs.

No antigens are known for them. Time point: sample taken at primary tumor resection. MiXCR was run by TCRdb on the 5' RACE reads, yielding one entry per CDR3 protein. The data hold over 10,000 distinct CDR3 sequences, with roughly 5% observed a single time. This specimen was lung tumor tissue, taken at surgery. The source of these receptors is a male donor with early-stage non-small cell lung cancer.

This clonotype was seen ten or more times. In a library made to pick up alpha chains, this beta chain is a stray read with a size that means little. The chain has TRBV10-3 and TRBJ2-3, with 13 bases lining up with TRBD2. The V gene's germline CDR1 is ENHRY and CDR2 SYGVKD. The CDR3 extends over 15 amino acids. The V gene end was trimmed by 4 bases and the J gene end by 6 bases; junction bases not matched to a gene: 4. The CDR3 is CAISVLAGGPDTQYF. The CDR3 DNA follows: TGTGCCATCAGTGTACTAGCGGGGGGGCCGGATACGCAGTATTTT.

This clonotype was detected only a few times. This beta chain is an off-target read within a library intended for alpha chains, so its frequency means little. This chain uses TRBV20-1 with TRBJ2-3; D is ambiguous. This CDR3 is 14 amino acids long. Germline-derived CDR1 and CDR2 are DFQATT and SNEGSKA (reference sequence). V was clipped by 0 bases and J by 4 bases, with 11 bases between them. Written as DNA, the CDR3 is TGCAGTGCTAGAGATCGTGCAGGCCCAGATACGCAGTATTTT. Translated: CSARDRAGPDTQYF.

This clonotype was counted between two and nine times. With the library built for alpha chains, this beta chain is off target and its frequency is not meaningful. This chain uses TRBV6-6 with TRBJ2-5, with D unclear. The CDR3 is made up of 12 amino acids. Trimming left V 7 bases short and J 7 bases short, with 13 bases between. Germline V gene sequence: CDR1 MNHNY, CDR2 SVGAGI (reference sequence). Here the CDR3 DNA reads TGTGCCAGCACAACAGATCCGGGGACCCAGTACTTC. Amino acid sequence: CASTTDPGTQYF.

As to this clonotype: The library was prepared for alpha chains; this beta chain is a stray read, so its frequency means little. The V call is TRBV12-5, the J call TRBJ2-3; possibly TRBD2 for D (6 bases). The CDR3 has 13 residues. CDR1 and CDR2 from the germline V gene are LGHNT and FRNRAP. V was cut by 5 bases and J by 2 bases, with 8 bases left in between. The CDR3 region is CASGPGLTDTQYF. For the CDR3, the DNA is TGTGCTAGTGGTCCGGGACTCACAGATACGCAGTATTTT.

For this clonotype: The library was built for alpha chains, so this beta chain is an off-target read and its size means little. The genes are TRBV9 and TRBJ2-1; D is unclear. This CDR3 has 13 amino acids. The V end lost 0 bases, the J end lost 4 bases, and 5 bases lay between the germline ends. Germline V gene lookup returns CDR1 SGDLS and CDR2 YYNGEE. This CDR3 reads CASSVGRYNEQFF. CDR3 sequence (DNA): TGTGCCAGCAGCGTAGGGCGGTACAATGAGCAGTTCTTC.

This clonotype was seen many times. The library was designed around alpha chains, so this beta chain is a stray read whose abundance carries little weight. The V call is TRBV7-9, the J call TRBJ2-2, with D perhaps TRBD1 (5 bases). V was shortened by 5 bases and J by 5 bases, with 15 bases between the two germline ends. Germline loops: CDR1 SEHNR, CDR2 FQNEAQ (reference sequence). This CDR3 region has 15 residues. For the CDR3, the DNA is TGTGCCAGCAGCGTAGTCAGGGCCGGGACCGGGGAGCTGTTTTTT. Its protein is CASSVVRAGTGELFF.

Only a few counts were recorded for this clonotype. This beta chain is a stray read from a library made for alpha chains; its abundance is not meaningful. V usage is TRBV4-1 and J usage is TRBJ2-3; no definite D call. Trimming took off 3 bases at V and 2 bases at J, with 9 bases between the two ends. This CDR3 region has 14 residues. Looked up from germline, CDR1 is MGHRA and CDR2 is YSYEKL. CDR3 loop: CASSQEDNTDTQYF. CDR3 nucleotides: TGCGCCAGCAGCCAGGAAGACAACACAGATACGCAGTATTTT.

By proportion, this clonotype is medium-sized. With the library built for alpha chains, this beta chain is off target and its frequency is not meaningful. The rearrangement joins TRBV5-5 to TRBJ2-2; no firm D call. V was trimmed by 0 bases and J by 9 bases, leaving 6 bases between them. CDR3 length: 12 residues. Germline V gene data show CDR1 as SGHKS and CDR2 as YYEKEE (reference sequence). The DNA of the CDR3 is TGTGCCAGCAGCTTGGACACTCGGGAGCTGTTTTTT. This codes for CASSLDTRELFF. Full variable domain (remainder filled in from reference TRBV5-5 and TRBJ2-2): DAGVTQSPTHLIKTRGQQVTLRCSPISGHKSVSWYQQVLGQGPQFIFQYYEKEERGRGNFPDRFSARQFPNYSSELNVNALLLGDSALYLCASSLDTRELFFGEGSRLTVL.

To note about this clonotype: This beta chain is a stray read from a library made for alpha chains; its abundance is not meaningful. The genes are TRBV4-2 and TRBJ2-2; D gene uncertain. V lost 5 bases to trimming and J lost 6 bases, with 4 bases between them. CDR1 and CDR2 from the germline V gene are LGHNA and YNFKEQ. There are 11 residues in the CDR3. The CDR3, as DNA: TGTGCCAGCAGCGTCGCCGGGGAGCTGTTTTTT. As protein: CASSVAGELFF.

This clonotype occurred a few times. This is likely a read error, given that the CDR3 carries no conserved phenylalanine or tryptophan at its end. This beta chain is a stray sequence in a library constructed for alpha chains; its clone size is not meaningful. This chain links TRBV4-3 with TRBJ2-3; TRBD2 aligns across 9 bases. Per germline, CDR1 LGHNA and CDR2 YSLEER. This CDR3 contains 14 residues. V trimming: 10 bases; J trimming: 8 bases; junction bases outside the gene matches: 13. The CDR3: CANSLASGVGTQYS. In DNA, the CDR3 is TGCGCCAACTCTTTGGCTAGCGGGGTTGGTACGCAGTATTCT.

Many counts were recorded for this clonotype. For a library built for alpha chains, this beta chain is a stray read; little rests on its size. The CDR3 DNA follows: TGCAGCGTTGTCCGGGGGGCTTGGTCTGAAGCTTTCTTT. As protein: CSVVRGAWSEAFF. This rearrangement joins TRBV29-1 to TRBJ1-1, with D maybe TRBD1 (6 bases). V was trimmed by 4 bases and J by 6 bases, leaving 15 bases between them. This CDR3 is built from 13 residues. CDR1 SQVTM and CDR2 ANQGSEA come from the germline V gene.

Of note for this clonotype: A library made for alpha chains picked up this beta chain off target, so its size means little. The chain has TRBV20-1 and TRBJ1-5; D is uncertain. V shed 0 bases and J shed 11 bases, with 8 bases lying between them. CDR1 DFQATT and CDR2 SNEGSKA come from the germline V gene (reference sequence). CDR3 size: 11 residues. The CDR3 DNA is TGCAGTGCTAGAGATCGGAGGGCCCAGCATTTT. Translating gives CSARDRRAQHF.

In its sample, this clonotype was seen many times. Little can be read into the size of this beta chain, an off-target read in a library designed for alpha chains. The chain uses TRBV6-5 and TRBJ2-3, with 10 bases matching TRBD2. This CDR3 comprises 13 residues. Germline V gene lookup returns CDR1 MNHEY and CDR2 SVGAGI. Trimming at V came to 5 bases and at J to 4 bases, leaving 0 bases not matched to a gene. CDR3: CASSLAGADTQYF. CDR3 DNA sequence: TGTGCCAGCAGTCTAGCGGGGGCAGATACGCAGTATTTT.

Notes on this clonotype: The library was designed around alpha chains, so this beta chain is a stray read whose abundance carries little weight. This rearrangement joins TRBV6-6 to TRBJ2-1; D uncertain. The ends were cut back, 1 base at V and 9 bases at J, with 16 bases in the middle. This CDR3 has 15 amino acids. Germline V lookup: CDR1 MNHNY, CDR2 SVGAGI (reference sequence). CDR3 nucleotides: TGTGCCAGCAGTTACTTGATTATTCGGCCGACTGAGCAGTTCTTC. Its translation: CASSYLIIRPTEQFF.

At least ten counts were recorded for this clonotype. Since it is a stray read in a library aimed at alpha chains, this beta chain has a size that is not meaningful. The gene calls are TRBV12-3 or TRBV12-4 and TRBJ2-1; D gene uncertain. Trimming pared 6 bases from V and 1 base from J, leaving 19 bases between. CDR3 length: 17 amino acids. The CDR3 spells CASSLEFSSLSYNEQFF. CDR3 nucleotides: TGTGCCAGCAGCCTGGAGTTCTCGAGCCTATCCTACAATGAGCAGTTCTTC.

This clonotype was counted at least ten times. This beta chain is a stray read from a library made for alpha chains; its abundance is not meaningful. This chain connects TRBV7-2 to TRBJ2-7; either TRBD1 or TRBD2 may supply D (5 bases each). The CDR3 consists of 17 residues. V lost 3 bases, J lost 2 bases, and 20 bases lay in between. Germline values: CDR1 SGHTA, CDR2 FQGNSA. Here the CDR3 DNA reads TGTGCCAGCAGCTTTATCCGGGGCGCCCAGGGTCCCTACGAGCAGTACTTC. Protein sequence: CASSFIRGAQGPYEQYF.

Many counts were recorded for this clonotype. A library made for alpha chains picked up this beta chain off target, so its size means little. The chain recombines TRBV7-2 with TRBJ1-6; D not certain. The CDR3 has 13 residues. V lost 1 base and J 9 bases, leaving 7 bases between the germline ends. Germline CDR1 reads SGHTA; CDR2 reads FQGNSA. The chain's CDR3 is CASSLGRTSPLHF. In nucleotides, the CDR3 is TGTGCCAGCAGCTTAGGAAGGACTTCACCCCTCCACTTT.

This clonotype ranks as medium-sized. The library was designed around alpha chains, so this beta chain is a stray read whose abundance carries little weight. The rearrangement uses TRBV28 and TRBJ1-5; TRBD1 is a possible D gene (5 bases). Germline values: CDR1 MDHEN, CDR2 SYDVKM. The length of the CDR3 is 17 residues. Trimming took 8 bases from V and 0 from J, leaving 20 bases between them. CDR3 residues: CASVRGKTAYSNQPQHF. The DNA of the CDR3 is TGTGCCAGCGTAAGGGGCAAAACCGCCTATAGCAATCAGCCCCAGCATTTT. The whole variable domain, filled in from reference TRBV28 and TRBJ1-5, reads DVKVTQSSRYLVKRTGEKVFLECVQDMDHENMFWYRQDPGLGLRLIYFSYDVKMKEKGDIPEGYSVSREKKERFSLILESASTNQTSMYLCASVRGKTAYSNQPQHFGDGTRLSIL.

The sample holds many counts of this clonotype. Little can be read into the size of this beta chain, an off-target read in a library designed for alpha chains. This rearrangement joins TRBV6-5 to TRBJ2-7; TRBD1 agrees at 9 bases. The junction had 5 bases not matched to a gene; V was cut back by 8 bases and J by 0 bases. The CDR3 is 14 amino acids. Germline V lookup: CDR1 MNHEY, CDR2 SVGAGI. This CDR3 is CASRDRVYSYEQYF. DNA for the CDR3: TGTGCCAGCCGGGACAGGGTCTACTCCTACGAGCAGTACTTC.